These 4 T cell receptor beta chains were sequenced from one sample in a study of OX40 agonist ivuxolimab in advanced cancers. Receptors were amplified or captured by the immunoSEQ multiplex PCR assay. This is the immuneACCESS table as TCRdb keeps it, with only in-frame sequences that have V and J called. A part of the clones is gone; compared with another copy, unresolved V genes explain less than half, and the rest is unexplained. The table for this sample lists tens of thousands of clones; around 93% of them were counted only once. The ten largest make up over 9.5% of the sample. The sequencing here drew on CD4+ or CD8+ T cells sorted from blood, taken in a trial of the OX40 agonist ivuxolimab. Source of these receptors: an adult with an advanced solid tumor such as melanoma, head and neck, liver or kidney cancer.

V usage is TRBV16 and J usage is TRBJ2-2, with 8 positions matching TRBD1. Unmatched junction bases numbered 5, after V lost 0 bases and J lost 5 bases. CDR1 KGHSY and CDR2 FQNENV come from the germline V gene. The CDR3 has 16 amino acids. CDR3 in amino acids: CASSQSSGGETGELFF. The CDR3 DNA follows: TGTGCCAGCAGCCAATCATCAGGGGGCGAAACCGGGGAGCTGTTTTTT.

The CDR3 bases are TGTGCCAGCAGCGTAGGTAATCCTCTAGCGGAGCTGTTTTTT. Amino acids: CASSVGNPLAELFF. This chain joins TRBV9 and TRBJ2-2; tentatively, D is TRBD2 (5 bases). Germline V CDR1 and CDR2: SGDLS, YYNGEE. The CDR3 contains 14 residues. Deletions cut 0 bases from V and 10 bases from J, with 13 bases between.

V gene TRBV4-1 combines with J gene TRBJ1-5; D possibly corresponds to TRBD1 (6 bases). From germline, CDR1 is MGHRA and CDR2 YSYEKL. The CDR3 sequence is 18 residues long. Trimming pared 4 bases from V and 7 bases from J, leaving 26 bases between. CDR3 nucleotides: TGCGCCAGCAGCCCGACCTGGGACAAGGGTTTTTTTACGCAGCCCCAGCATTTT. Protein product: CASSPTWDKGFFTQPQHF.

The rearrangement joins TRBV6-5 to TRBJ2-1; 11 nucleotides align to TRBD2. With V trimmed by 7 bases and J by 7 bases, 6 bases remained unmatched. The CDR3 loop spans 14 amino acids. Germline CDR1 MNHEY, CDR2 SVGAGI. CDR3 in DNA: TGTGCCAGCACGGCTAGCGGGAGGAGGAATGAGCAGTTCTTC. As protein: CASTASGRRNEQFF.